This T cell receptor beta chain was observed in a study of T cells in Graves' hyperthyroidism and ophthalmopathy (dated by TCRdb to 2018 to 2020). Context from the whole study: To identify distinguishing TCR V-J signatures, a discovery cohort of some 100 patients was used, comprising 40 to 45 with Graves' ophthalmopathy and 55 to 65 with stable Graves' hyperthyroidism. Whether ophthalmopathy could be predicted prospectively was tested in an independent validation cohort made up of 18 to 20 hyperthyroidism patients plus 17 patients who later progressed to ophthalmopathy. After blood sampling, hyperthyroidism patients were treated with methimazole at a starting dose of 30 mg daily, and ophthalmopathy patients were treated with high-dose intravenous methylprednisolone. In roughly six Graves' hyperthyroidism patients, the study also compared T-cell repertoires from thyroid tissue with T-cell repertoires from blood. The 95 to 100 discovery patients were divided at random into training and test sets in a 7:3 ratio. The paper reports TCR Vbeta CDR3 sequencing of 140 or so peripheral blood samples: approximately 41 ophthalmopathy, about 75 hyperthyroidism and 17 progressor patients. Study-wide conclusions, independent of this receptor: Sample size was not statistically predetermined, and investigators were not blinded to group allocation. In validation, progression to ophthalmopathy was predicted by the model with 70.59% sensitivity and roughly 76% specificity, a median of about 6.8 months before onset. Most expanded thyroid clonotypes (frequency above 0.001) were also found in blood, which suggests that blood repertoires may mirror thyroid immune responses. In cross-validation, a model built on a 13 V-J signature told ophthalmopathy apart from stable hyperthyroidism with approximately 90% sensitivity and 81% to 82% specificity, and in testing the same model reached 80%/75%.

Exclusion was applied to patients with uncontrolled infections, other autoimmune diseases, pregnancy or lactation. Diagnoses were based on clinical symptoms, serum thyroxine and TRAb, thyroid ultrasound and orbital computed tomography. Trizol reagent was used to extract total RNA, and RNA quality was then checked on an Agilent 2100 Bioanalyzer. TCR beta CDR3 regions were amplified from RNA transcripts. For the first round of RT-PCR on the TCR CDR3, the HTBI primer set was used together with the Qiagen OneStep RT-PCR kit. A second multiplex PCR round built the libraries, followed by size selection and purification. Sequencing of the libraries was done on an Illumina HiSeq2000 using paired-end 100 bp reads. The authors' pipeline ran thus. SOAPnuke was used to process the raw data, with reads discarded if the reads contained adapters or uncalled bases, had a mean Phred below 15, or lacked an exact constant-primer or identifier match. High-quality paired reads were merged using COPE v1.2.5, and each unique nucleotide sequence was defined as a clonotype. MiTCR v1.1 was used to align the clonotypes against IMGT TRBV, TRBD and TRBJ reference segments. The analysis included only V-J combinations with a frequency above 0.0001, which together covered about 99% of the repertoires. A TCS score was defined as the ratio between F50 (clonal expansion) and ExV (chaos), using BLOSUM62-based TCRdist between CDR3 peptides within each V-J. Welch's t-statistics and random forest reduced 500 to 650 V-J features to around 14, which were used in a naive Bayes classifier (R e1071). The Morisita-Horn index was used to measure how similar the thyroid and blood repertoires were. The public reads were run again by TCRdb, first through fastp at Q25 and then through MiXCR, and only productive beta chains were kept. Every CDR3 protein is listed once, alongside the most common genes and DNA of its rows. The V and J calls shown here were made by TCRdb, not taken from the authors' results. This sample gives over 650,000 distinct CDR3 sequences in total; about 45% of them show up just once. The ten largest account for approximately 6.8% of the sample.

From V the trimming removes 0 bases and from J it removes 10 bases, while the gene matches leave 4 bases of the junction unaccounted for. The germline V gene gives CDR1 as SGHRS and CDR2 as YFSETQ. Including cysteine and phenylalanine, the CDR3 has 13 amino acids. The DNA shown is the 39-base CDR3, in frame from base 1. With respect to this clonotype: Its antigen is currently not known. No quality values exist for individual bases; no much larger clone is one base distant.

The source of this sequence is an adult man with Graves' disease, either hyperthyroidism or ophthalmopathy (not recorded which). The chain employs TRBV5-1 and TRBJ2-7; TRBD2 agrees with 10 junctional bases. Sequenced input: peripheral blood or thyroid tissue (not recorded which). The nucleotide sequence reads as follows: TGCGCCAGCAGCTTGGAGACTAGCGGGCGTCAGTACTTC. It is translated as CASSLETSGRQYF.